What follows describes a single TCR beta chain. The antigen remains unidentified. Germline CDR1 is MNHEY and CDR2 is SMNVEV (reference sequence). This CDR3 region has 18 residues. V lost 5 bases, J lost 3 bases, and 13 bases stayed unmatched. Assay: immunoSEQ multiplex PCR; the TCRdb copy retains only in-frame clones and omits some. Of 100,000 or so clones in the sample, roughly nine tenths were seen once. This specimen belongs to a study of cytomegalovirus exposure and HLA in healthy donors. Study-wide results and limits: Later, an analysis found that TCR clusters from the first cohort tended to co-occur in the 120 or so validation repertoires. It was reportedly the case that the classifier diagnosed cytomegalovirus status with high specificity and sensitivity.

The study drew the donors from its 120-subject validation cohort, separate from the 666-subject first cohort. Input material: PBMCs. The chain uses TRBV27 and TRBJ2-3, with 11 bases aligning to TRBD2. The clonotype was recovered from a young woman in good health and CMV-seropositive. The CDR3 region has the DNA TGTGCCAGCAGTGGGCCGGGACTAGCGGCCCTCCCGACAGATACGCAGTATTTT. This gives the protein CASSGPGLAALPTDTQYF.